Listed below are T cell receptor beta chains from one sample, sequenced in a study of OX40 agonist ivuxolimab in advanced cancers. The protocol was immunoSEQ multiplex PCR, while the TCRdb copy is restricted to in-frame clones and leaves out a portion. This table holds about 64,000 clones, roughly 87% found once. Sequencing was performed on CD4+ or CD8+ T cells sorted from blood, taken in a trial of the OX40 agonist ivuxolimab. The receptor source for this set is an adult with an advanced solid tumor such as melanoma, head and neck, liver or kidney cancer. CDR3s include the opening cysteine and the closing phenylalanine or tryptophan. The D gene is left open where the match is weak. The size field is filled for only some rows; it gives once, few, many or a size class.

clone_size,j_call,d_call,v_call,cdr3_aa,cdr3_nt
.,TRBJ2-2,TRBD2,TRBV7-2,CASSLAPGLAVSGELFF,TGTGCCAGCAGCTTAGCGCCGGGACTAGCGGTCTCCGGGGAGCTGTTTTTT
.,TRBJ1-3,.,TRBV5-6,CASSYLRTYSGNTIYF,TGTGCCAGCAGCTACCTACGGACCTACTCTGGAAACACCATATATTTT
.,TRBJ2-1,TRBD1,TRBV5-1,CASSLGDSYYNEQFF,TGCGCCAGCAGCTTGGGGGACAGCTACTACAATGAGCAGTTCTTC
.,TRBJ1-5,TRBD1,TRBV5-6,CASSLQDRPLVPQHF,TGTGCCAGCAGTCTCCAGGACAGGCCCTTGGTTCCCCAGCATTTT
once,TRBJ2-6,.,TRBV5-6,CASSPWGRGANVLTF,TGTGCCAGCAGCCCGTGGGGGAGAGGGGCCAACGTCCTGACTTTC
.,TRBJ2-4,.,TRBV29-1,CSVEGQGKNIQYF,TGCAGCGTTGAAGGGCAGGGCAAGAACATTCAGTACTTC
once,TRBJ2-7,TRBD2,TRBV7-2,CASSLVAGAYEQYF,TGTGCCAGCAGCTTAGTGGCGGGAGCCTACGAGCAGTACTTC
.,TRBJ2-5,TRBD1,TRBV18,CASSDAGQGGETQYF,TGTGCCAGCTCAGACGCGGGACAGGGAGGAGAGACCCAGTACTTC
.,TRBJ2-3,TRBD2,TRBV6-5,CASTIRAGADTQYF,TGTGCCAGCACCATACGAGCGGGAGCAGATACGCAGTATTTT
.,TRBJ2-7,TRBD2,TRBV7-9,CASSLGGTTYEQYF,TGTGCCAGCAGCTTAGGTGGGACTACTTACGAGCAGTACTTC
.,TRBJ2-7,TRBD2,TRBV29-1,CSVSINTGTSGYSEQYF,TGCAGCGTTTCCATAAATACCGGGACTAGCGGGTACAGCGAGCAGTACTTC
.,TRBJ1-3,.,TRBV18,CASSGDNSGNTIYF,TGTGCCAGCTCAGGGGACAACTCTGGAAACACCATATATTTT
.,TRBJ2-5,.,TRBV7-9,CASSTPLGGTQYF,TGTGCCAGCAGCACCCCTCTTGGAGGGACCCAGTACTTC
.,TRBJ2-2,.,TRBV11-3,CASSLMESAGELFF,TGTGCCAGCAGCTTAATGGAATCCGCCGGGGAGCTGTTTTTT
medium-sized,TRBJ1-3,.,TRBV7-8,CASSLGSSGNTIYF,TGTGCCAGCAGCTTAGGGTCCAGCGGAAACACCATATATTTT
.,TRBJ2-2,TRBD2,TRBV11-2,CASSLSSGRAWGELFF,TGTGCCAGCAGCTTAAGTAGCGGGAGGGCCTGGGGGGAGCTGTTTTTT
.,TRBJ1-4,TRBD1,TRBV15,CATSRPGQGALGRKEKLFF,TGTGCCACCAGCAGACCAGGACAGGGGGCGCTTGGCCGAAAGGAAAAACTGTTTTTT
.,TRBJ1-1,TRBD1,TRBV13,CASSPWDSGDTEAFF,TGTGCCAGCAGCCCTTGGGACAGCGGGGACACTGAAGCTTTCTTT
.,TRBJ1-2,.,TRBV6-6,CASSYSGRSDGYTF,TGTGCCAGCAGTTACTCGGGAAGGAGCGATGGCTACACCTTC
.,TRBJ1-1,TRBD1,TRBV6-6,CATTRADRGWGTEAFF,TGTGCCACCACTCGGGCGGACAGGGGTTGGGGCACTGAAGCTTTCTTT
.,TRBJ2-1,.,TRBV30,CAWSVLSGVLNNEQFF,TGTGCCTGGAGTGTACTTTCCGGGGTTCTCAACAATGAGCAGTTCTTC
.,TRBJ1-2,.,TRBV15,CATSRGQGAIGYTF,TGTGCCACCAGCAGAGGTCAGGGCGCTATCGGCTACACCTTC
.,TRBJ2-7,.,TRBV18,CASSPQENSYEQYF,TGTGCCAGCTCACCGCAGGAGAACTCCTACGAGCAGTACTTC
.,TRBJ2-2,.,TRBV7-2,CASRPPAGAGELFF,TGTGCCAGCAGACCCCCAGCTGGGGCCGGGGAGCTGTTTTTT
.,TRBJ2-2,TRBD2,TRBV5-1,CASSRSGRRAGELFF,TGCGCCAGCAGCCGTAGCGGGAGGAGGGCCGGGGAGCTGTTTTTT